Described below is a single T cell receptor (beta chain) sequence and its context. The Seattle patients joined while their infection was active and were tracked longitudinally afterward. The data belong to a study of blood T cell repertoires in COVID-19. Looking at the study overall: The samples span acute and convalescent COVID-19 from the United States, Italy and Spain.

Original handling: Researchers report that nucleated cell counts were estimated from reference gene primer amplification. Sequenced by immunoSEQ multiplex PCR; TCRdb stores in-frame clones only, minus some. That table supplies the V and J calls and clone size; D and trimming were determined from the DNA. The sample yields approximately 170,000 clones, 80% to 90% seen once. The sequence was collected from an elderly woman with COVID-19, enrolled during active disease. The specimen sequenced was peripheral blood.

As DNA, the CDR3 is TGCGCCAGCAGCCCCAGCGGGACCTCTGGGGAGCTGTTTTTT. Its protein product is CASSPSGTSGELFF. V usage is TRBV5-1 and J usage is TRBJ2-2; 7 nucleotides agree with TRBD2. The CDR3 is 14 residues long. V lost 4 bases and J lost 8; bases outside the gene matches: 8. Germline-derived CDR1 and CDR2 are SGHRS and YFSETQ.